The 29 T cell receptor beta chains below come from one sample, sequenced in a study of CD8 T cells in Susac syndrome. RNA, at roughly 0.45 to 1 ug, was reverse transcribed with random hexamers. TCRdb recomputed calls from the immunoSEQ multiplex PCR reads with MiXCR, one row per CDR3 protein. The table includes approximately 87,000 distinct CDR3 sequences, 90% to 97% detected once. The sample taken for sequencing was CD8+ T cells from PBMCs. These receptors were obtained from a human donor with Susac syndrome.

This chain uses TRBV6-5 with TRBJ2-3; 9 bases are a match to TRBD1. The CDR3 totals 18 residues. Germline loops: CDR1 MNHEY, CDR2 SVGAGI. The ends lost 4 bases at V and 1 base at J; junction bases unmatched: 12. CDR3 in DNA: TGTGCCAGCAGTTCGCAATTGACAGGGGGTATTGGCACAGATACGCAGTATTTT. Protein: CASSSQLTGGIGTDTQYF.

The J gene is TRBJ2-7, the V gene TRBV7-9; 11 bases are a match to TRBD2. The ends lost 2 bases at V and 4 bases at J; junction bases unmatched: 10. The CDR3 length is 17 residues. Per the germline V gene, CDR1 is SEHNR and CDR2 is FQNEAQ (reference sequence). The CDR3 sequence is CASSLRGERTSGYEQYF. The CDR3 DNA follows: TGTGCCAGCAGCTTACGAGGGGAGAGGACTAGCGGGTACGAGCAGTACTTC. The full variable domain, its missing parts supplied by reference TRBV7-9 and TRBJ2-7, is DTGVSQNPRHKITKRGQNVTFRCDPISEHNRLYWYRQTLGQGPEFLTYFQNEAQLEKSRLLSDRFSAERPKGSFSTLEIQRTEQGDSAMYLCASSLRGERTSGYEQYFGPGTRLTVT.

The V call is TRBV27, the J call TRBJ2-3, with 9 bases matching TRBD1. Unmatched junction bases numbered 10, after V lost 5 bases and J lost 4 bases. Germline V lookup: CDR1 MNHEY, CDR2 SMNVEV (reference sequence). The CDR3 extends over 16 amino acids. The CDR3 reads CASSPHPGTGPDTQYF. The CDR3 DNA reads TGTGCCAGCAGTCCTCACCCCGGGACAGGGCCAGATACGCAGTATTTT.

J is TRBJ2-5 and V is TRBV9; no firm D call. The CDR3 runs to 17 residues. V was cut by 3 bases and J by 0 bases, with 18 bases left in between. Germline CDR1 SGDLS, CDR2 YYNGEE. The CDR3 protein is CASSGRPKDENQETQYF. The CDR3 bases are TGTGCCAGCAGCGGACGCCCGAAGGATGAAAACCAAGAGACCCAGTACTTC.

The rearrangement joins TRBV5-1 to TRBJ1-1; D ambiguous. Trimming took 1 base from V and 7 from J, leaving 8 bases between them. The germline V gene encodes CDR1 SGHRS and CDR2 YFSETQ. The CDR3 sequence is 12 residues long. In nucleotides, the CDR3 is TGCGCCAGCAGCTTGCCCGCGGTTGAAGCTTTCTTT. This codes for CASSLPAVEAFF.

The CDR3 spells CASSPRTIQNTGELFF. CDR3 in DNA: TGTGCCAGCAGCCCCCGGACTATTCAGAACACCGGGGAGCTGTTTTTT. This chain uses TRBV9 with TRBJ2-2; possible D gene TRBD2, 6 bases. The V gene's germline CDR1 is SGDLS and CDR2 YYNGEE. The CDR3 runs to 16 residues. V gave up 4 bases and J gave up 1 base, with 14 bases separating them.

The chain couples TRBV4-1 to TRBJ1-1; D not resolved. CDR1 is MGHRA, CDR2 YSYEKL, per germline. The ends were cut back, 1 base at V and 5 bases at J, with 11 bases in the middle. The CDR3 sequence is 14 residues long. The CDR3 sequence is CASSQAITGTEAFF. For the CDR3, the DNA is TGCGCCAGCAGCCAAGCTATTACGGGGACTGAAGCTTTCTTT.

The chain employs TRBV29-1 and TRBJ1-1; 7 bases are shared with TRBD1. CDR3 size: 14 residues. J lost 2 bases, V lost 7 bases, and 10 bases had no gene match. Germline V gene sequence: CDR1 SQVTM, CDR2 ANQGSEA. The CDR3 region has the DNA TGCAGCGCAGAGCAGGGGGGACACAACACTGAAGCTTTCTTT. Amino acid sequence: CSAEQGGHNTEAFF.

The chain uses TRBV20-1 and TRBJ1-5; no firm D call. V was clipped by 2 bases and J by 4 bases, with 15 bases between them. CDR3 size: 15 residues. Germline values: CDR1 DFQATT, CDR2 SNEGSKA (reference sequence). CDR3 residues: CSARRWSEKNQPQHF. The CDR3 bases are TGCAGTGCTAGACGGTGGTCAGAGAAGAATCAGCCCCAGCATTTT.

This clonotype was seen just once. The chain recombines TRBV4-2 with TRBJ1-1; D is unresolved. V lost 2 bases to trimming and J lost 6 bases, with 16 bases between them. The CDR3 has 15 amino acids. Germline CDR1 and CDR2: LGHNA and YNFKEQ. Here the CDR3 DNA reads TGTGCCAGCAGCCAACCCCTGGACGGATCGCCTGAAGCTTTCTTT. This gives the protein CASSQPLDGSPEAFF.

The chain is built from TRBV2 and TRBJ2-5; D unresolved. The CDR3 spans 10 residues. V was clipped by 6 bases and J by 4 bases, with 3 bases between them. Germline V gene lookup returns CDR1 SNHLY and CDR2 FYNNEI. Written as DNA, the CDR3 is TGTGCCAGCAGGGTAGAGACCCAGTACTTC. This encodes CASRVETQYF.

This chain's CDR3 is CASSRADSYNEQFF. DNA of the CDR3: TGTGCCAGTTCACGGGCTGACTCCTACAATGAGCAGTTCTTC. The gene calls are TRBV19 and TRBJ2-1; no firm D call. The V end was cut by 8 bases, the J end by 0 bases, with 11 bases between. This CDR3 is built from 14 residues. Germline V CDR1 and CDR2: LNHDA, SQIVND (reference sequence). The full variable domain, in which reference TRBV19 and TRBJ2-1 provide the parts outside the CDR3, is DGGITQSPKYLFRKEGQNVTLSCEQNLNHDAMYWYRQDPGQGLRLIYYSQIVNDFQKGDIAEGYSVSREKKESFPLTVTSAQKNPTAFYLCASSRADSYNEQFFGPGTRLTVL.

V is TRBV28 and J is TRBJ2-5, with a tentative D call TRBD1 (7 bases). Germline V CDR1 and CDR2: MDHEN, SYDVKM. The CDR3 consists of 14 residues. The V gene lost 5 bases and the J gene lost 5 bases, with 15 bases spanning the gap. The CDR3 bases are TGTGCCAGCAGTACCACACAGGGGAGGGAGACCCAGTACTTC. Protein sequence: CASSTTQGRETQYF. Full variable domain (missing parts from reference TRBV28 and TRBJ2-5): DVKVTQSSRYLVKRTGEKVFLECVQDMDHENMFWYRQDPGLGLRLIYFSYDVKMKEKGDIPEGYSVSREKKERFSLILESASTNQTSMYLCASSTTQGRETQYFGPGTRLLVL.

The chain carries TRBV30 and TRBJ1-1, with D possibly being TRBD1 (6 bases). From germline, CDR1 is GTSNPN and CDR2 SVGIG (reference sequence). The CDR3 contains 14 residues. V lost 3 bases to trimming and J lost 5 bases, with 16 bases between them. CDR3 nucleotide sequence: TGTGCCTGGAGCCCAGGGGTCGGGGTTACTGAAGCTTTCTTT. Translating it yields CAWSPGVGVTEAFF.

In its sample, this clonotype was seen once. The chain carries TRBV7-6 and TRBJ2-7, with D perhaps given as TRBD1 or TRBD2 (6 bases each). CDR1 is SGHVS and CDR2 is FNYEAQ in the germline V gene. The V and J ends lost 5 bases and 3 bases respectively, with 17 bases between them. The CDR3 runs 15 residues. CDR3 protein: CASSPGAGEGYEQYF. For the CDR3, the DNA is TGTGCCAGCAGCCCGGGGGCAGGCGAAGGCTACGAGCAGTACTTC.

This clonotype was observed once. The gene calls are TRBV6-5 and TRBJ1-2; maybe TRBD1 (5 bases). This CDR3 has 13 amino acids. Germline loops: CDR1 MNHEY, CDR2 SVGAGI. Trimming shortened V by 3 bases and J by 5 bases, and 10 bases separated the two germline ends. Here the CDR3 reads CASSYSTGYGYTF. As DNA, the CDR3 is TGTGCCAGCAGTTATTCCACAGGTTATGGCTACACCTTC.

The CDR3 nucleotides read TGCGCCAGCAGCTCAACTTCCGGGACAGGGCTCTACGAGCAGTACTTC. Protein sequence: CASSSTSGTGLYEQYF. J is TRBJ2-7 and V is TRBV5-1; TRBD1 matches at 9 bases. From germline, CDR1 is SGHRS and CDR2 YFSETQ. CDR3 length equals 16 residues. V dropped 3 bases and J dropped 3; count of bases not matched to a gene: 10.

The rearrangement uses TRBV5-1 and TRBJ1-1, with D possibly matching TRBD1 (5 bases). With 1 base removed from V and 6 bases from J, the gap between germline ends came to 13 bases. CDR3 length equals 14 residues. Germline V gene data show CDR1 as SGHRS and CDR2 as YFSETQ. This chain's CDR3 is CASSLYPGRAEAFF. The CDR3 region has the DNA TGCGCCAGCAGCTTGTACCCAGGGAGGGCTGAAGCTTTCTTT. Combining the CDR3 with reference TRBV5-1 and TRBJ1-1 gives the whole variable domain KAGVTQTPRYLIKTRGQQVTLSCSPISGHRSVSWYQQTPGQGLQFLFEYFSETQRNKGNFPGRFSGRQFSNSRSEMNVSTLELGDSALYLCASSLYPGRAEAFFGQGTRLTVV.

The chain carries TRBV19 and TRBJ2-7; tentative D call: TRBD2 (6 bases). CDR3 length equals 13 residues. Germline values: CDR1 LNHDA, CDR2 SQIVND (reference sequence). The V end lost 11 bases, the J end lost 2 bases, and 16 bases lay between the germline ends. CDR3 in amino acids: CAASSAPPYEQYF. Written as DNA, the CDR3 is TGTGCCGCCTCTAGCGCTCCCCCCTACGAGCAGTACTTC.

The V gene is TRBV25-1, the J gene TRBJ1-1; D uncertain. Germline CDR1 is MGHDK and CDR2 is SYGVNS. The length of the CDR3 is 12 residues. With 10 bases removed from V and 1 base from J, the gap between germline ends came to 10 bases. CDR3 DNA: TGTGCCACCGGAGAGGGGAACACTGAAGCTTTCTTT. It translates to CATGEGNTEAFF.

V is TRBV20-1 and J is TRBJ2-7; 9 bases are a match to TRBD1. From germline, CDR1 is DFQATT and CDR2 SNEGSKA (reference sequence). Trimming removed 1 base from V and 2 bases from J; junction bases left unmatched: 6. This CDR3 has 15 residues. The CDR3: CSARGTGEVTYEQYV. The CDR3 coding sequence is TGCAGTGCTAGAGGGACAGGGGAAGTGACCTACGAGCAGTACGTC.

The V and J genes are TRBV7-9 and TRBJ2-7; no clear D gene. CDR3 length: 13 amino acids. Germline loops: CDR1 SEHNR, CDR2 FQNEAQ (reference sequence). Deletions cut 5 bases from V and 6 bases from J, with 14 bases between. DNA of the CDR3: TGTGCCAGCAGCATCCGATCCCGGGTCGAGCAGTACTTC. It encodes CASSIRSRVEQYF.

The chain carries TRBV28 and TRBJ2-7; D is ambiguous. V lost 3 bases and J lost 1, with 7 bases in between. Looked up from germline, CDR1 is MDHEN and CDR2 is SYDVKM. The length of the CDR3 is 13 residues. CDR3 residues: CASSFRDSYEQYF. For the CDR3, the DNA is TGTGCCAGCAGTTTTCGTGATTCCTACGAGCAGTACTTC.

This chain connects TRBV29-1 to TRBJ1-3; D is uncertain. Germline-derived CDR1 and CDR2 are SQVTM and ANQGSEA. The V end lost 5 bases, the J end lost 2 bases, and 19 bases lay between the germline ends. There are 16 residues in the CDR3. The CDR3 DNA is TGCAGCGTTAAGGATTTTCAGGAGTCCACTGGAAACACCATATATTTT. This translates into CSVKDFQESTGNTIYF.

The CDR3 nucleotides read TGTGCCAGCAGCTCCCCGCGAGCGGGAGGGCCAGATACGCAGTATTTT. This gives the protein CASSSPRAGGPDTQYF. The chain joins TRBV7-9 to TRBJ2-3, with 10 bases aligning to TRBD2. The germline V gene has CDR1 SEHNR and CDR2 FQNEAQ (reference sequence). The CDR3 is 16 residues long. Unmatched junction bases numbered 8, after V lost 4 bases and J lost 4 bases.

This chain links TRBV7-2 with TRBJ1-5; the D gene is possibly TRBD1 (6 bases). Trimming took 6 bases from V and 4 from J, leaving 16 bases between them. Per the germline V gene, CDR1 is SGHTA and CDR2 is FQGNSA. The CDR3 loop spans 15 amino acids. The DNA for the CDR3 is TGTGCCAGCAGGCAAGACAGGAGTTCAAATCAGCCCCAGCATTTT. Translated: CASRQDRSSNQPQHF. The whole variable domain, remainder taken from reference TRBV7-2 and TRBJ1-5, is GAGVSQSPSNKVTEKGKDVELRCDPISGHTALYWYRQSLGQGLEFLIYFQGNSAPDKSGLPSDRFSAERTGGSVSTLTIQRTQQEDSAVYLCASRQDRSSNQPQHFGDGTRLSIL.

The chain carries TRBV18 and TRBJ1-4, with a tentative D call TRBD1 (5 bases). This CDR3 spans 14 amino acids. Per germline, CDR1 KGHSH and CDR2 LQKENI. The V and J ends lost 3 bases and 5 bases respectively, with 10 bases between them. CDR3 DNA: TGTGCCAGCTCACCCCGGGACGGCAATGAAAAACTGTTTTTT. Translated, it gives CASSPRDGNEKLFF.

This chain's CDR3 is CASSTGTTNTGELFF. For the CDR3, the DNA is TGTGCCAGCAGCACCGGGACAACGAACACCGGGGAGCTGTTTTTT. V and J are TRBV9 and TRBJ2-2; maybe TRBD1 (6 bases). Germline assignment: CDR1 SGDLS and CDR2 YYNGEE. V lost 4 bases and J 0 bases, leaving 10 bases between the germline ends. The CDR3 covers 15 residues.

Here the CDR3 DNA reads TGTGCCAGCAGCTGGGGGCTAGCGGGGCTCCAAGAGACCCAGTACTTC. It translates to CASSWGLAGLQETQYF. This chain links TRBV5-6 with TRBJ2-5; the match to TRBD2 covers 9 bases. Per the germline V gene, CDR1 is SGHDT and CDR2 is YYEEEE. Trimming took 3 bases from V and 1 from J; bases not matched to a gene: 7. The CDR3 has 16 amino acids.